This T cell receptor (beta chain) was documented in a study of Tregs in tolerant kidney transplant recipients. Study-wide findings and caveats: For some patients, primers changed over time, blocking nucleotide-level comparison. Tolerant patients' donor-specific Tregs expanded beyond overall Tregs, suggesting antigen-driven growth.

CFSE-labeled recipient PBMCs were cultured around six days with irradiated graft donor PBMCs, then FACS-sorted. As to this clone: Its matching antigen is unknown.

Germline V gene data show CDR1 as MNHNS and CDR2 as SASEGT. Trimming left V 6 bases short and J 3 bases short, with 15 bases between. This CDR3 comprises 15 residues. Assay used: immunoSEQ multiplex PCR; TCRdb lists only in-frame clones, some missing. Of around 15,000 clones in the sample, around 49% were seen once. The V call is TRBV6-1, the J call TRBJ2-1; D may be TRBD2 (6 bases). This receptor was identified in a human patient who received a combined kidney and bone marrow transplant. The sample consisted of CD4+ T cells from blood cultured with allogeneic cells, taken before the transplant. The CDR3 DNA reads as TGTGCCAGCAGAGCCGGGACTTTTGGCTACAATGAGCAGTTCTTC. Translating gives CASRAGTFGYNEQFF.